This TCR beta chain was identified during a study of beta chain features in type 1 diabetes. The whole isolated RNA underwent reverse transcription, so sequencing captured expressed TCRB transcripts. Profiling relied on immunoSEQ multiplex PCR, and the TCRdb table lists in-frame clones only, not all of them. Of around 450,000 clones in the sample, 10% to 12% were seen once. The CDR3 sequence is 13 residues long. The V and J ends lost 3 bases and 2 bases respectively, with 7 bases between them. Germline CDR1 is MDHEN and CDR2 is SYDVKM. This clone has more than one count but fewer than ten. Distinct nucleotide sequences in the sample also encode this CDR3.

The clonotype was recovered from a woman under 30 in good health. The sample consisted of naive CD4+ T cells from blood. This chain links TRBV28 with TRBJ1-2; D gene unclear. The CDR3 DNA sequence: TGTGCCAGCAGTTTGAGGCAGAACTATGGCTACACCTTC. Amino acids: CASSLRQNYGYTF.